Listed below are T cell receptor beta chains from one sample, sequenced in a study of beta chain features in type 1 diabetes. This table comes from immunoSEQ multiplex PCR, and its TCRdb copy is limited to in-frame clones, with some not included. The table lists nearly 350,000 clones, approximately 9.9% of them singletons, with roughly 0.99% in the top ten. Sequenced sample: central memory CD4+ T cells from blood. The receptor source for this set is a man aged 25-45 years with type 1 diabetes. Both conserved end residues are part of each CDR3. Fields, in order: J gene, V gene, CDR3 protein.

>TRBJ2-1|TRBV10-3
CAISDPGLAGDNEQFF
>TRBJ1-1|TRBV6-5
CASSYSFTEIEAFF
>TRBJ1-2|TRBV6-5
CASSLVSPETGNGYTF
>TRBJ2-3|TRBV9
CASTTSPGSTDTQYF
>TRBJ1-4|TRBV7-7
CASSAGTGYEKLFF
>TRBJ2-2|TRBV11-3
CASSLDPGAGTGELFF
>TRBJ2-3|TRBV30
CAWDRGLSTDTQYF
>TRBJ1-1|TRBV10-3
CAIREGQGNTEAFF
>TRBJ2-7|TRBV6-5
CASISTVDYEQYF
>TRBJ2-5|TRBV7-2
CASSPQGYSIETQYF
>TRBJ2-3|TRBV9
CASSVEEEEGGTDTQYF
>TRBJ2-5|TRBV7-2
CASSFSGGWETQYF
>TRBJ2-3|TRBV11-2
CASTEQGAGGDTQYF
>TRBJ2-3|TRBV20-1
CSAIDRDTQYF
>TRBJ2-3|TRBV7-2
CASSWGADTQYF
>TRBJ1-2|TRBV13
CASSPGRGRGYTF
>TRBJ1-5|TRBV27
CASSSGQGIGNQPQHF
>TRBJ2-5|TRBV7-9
CASSLSEGRETQYF
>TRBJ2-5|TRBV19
CASSIRTGETQYF
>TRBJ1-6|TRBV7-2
CASSFTRGGGPLHF
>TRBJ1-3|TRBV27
CASSLQGPGNTIYF
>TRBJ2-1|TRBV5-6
CASSGNRGRDNEQFF
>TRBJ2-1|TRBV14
CASSPPSAYNEQFF
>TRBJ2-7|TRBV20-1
CSAGEVYEQYF
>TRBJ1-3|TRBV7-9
CASSRAGAMENTIYF
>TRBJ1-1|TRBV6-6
CASSRQGLNTEAFF
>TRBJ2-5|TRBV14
CASSPRLAGSKGTQYF
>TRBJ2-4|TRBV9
CASSPQDGIQYF
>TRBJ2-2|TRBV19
CASSITARANTGELFF
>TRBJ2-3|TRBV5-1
CASSLALAADTQYF
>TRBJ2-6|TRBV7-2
CASSQHYSGANVLTF
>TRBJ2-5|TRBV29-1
CSVTGWWGSGETQYF
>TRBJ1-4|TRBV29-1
CSVEVGQGGEKLFF
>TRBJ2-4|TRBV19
CASSKGGAKNIQYF
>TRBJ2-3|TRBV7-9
CASSLALVYTDTQYF
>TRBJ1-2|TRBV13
CASSLGAGEGFGYGYTF
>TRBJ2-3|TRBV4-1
CASTPGGSLADTQYF
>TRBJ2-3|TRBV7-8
CASLSGLVPTDTQYF
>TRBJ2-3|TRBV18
CASSPPSGRYTDTQYF
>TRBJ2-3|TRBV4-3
CASSQRSGGGDTQYF
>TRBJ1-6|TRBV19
CASSNGPGLGNSPLHF
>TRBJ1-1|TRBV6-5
CASGRLAEAFF
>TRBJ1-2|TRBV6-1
CASSGKGVGYGYTF
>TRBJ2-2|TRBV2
CASSELPATGELFF
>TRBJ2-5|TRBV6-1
CASSERGGAGETQYF
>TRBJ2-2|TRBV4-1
CASSQANMGWTEELFF
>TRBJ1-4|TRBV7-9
CASSQPRQGSREKLFF
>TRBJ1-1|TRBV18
CASSPLGTDTEAFF
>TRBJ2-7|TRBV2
CASTTLEEQYF
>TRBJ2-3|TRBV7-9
CASELAGTDTQYF
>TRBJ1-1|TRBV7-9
CASTKQGGTEAFF
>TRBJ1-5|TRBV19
CASSSTGAGQPQHF
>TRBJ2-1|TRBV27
CASSRPGQGLNNEQFF